Following are 5 T cell receptor beta chains from one sample sequenced in a study of cytotoxic CD8 clonotypes in ibrutinib-treated CLL. The assay was immunoSEQ multiplex PCR, and TCRdb's table has in-frame clones only and misses some. The table records more than 110,000 clones, approximately 90% of them present only once. This specimen consisted of PBMCs, obtained after 12 months of ibrutinib treatment. These receptors were taken from a human donor with chronic lymphocytic leukemia.

This chain connects TRBV28 to TRBJ1-5, with D unclear. Trimming took 11 bases from V and 1 from J, leaving 18 bases between them. CDR3 length: 15 amino acids. Germline V CDR1 and CDR2: MDHEN, SYDVKM. This CDR3 is CAAQFMYPSNQPQHF. CDR3 coding DNA: TGTGCCGCCCAGTTTATGTATCCAAGCAATCAGCCCCAGCATTTT. The variable domain in full, completed from reference TRBV28 and TRBJ1-5, reads DVKVTQSSRYLVKRTGEKVFLECVQDMDHENMFWYRQDPGLGLRLIYFSYDVKMKEKGDIPEGYSVSREKKERFSLILESASTNQTSMYLCAAQFMYPSNQPQHFGDGTRLSIL.

The chain carries TRBV19 and TRBJ1-3; the D is unclear. This CDR3 comprises 17 residues. Trimming removed 0 bases at V and 0 bases at J, with 12 bases between. Germline V gives CDR1 LNHDA, CDR2 SQIVND (reference sequence). DNA for the CDR3: TGTGCCAGTAGTATAGATCATAATACGTACTCTGGAAACACCATATATTTT. It specifies CASSIDHNTYSGNTIYF.

The chain is built from TRBV7-9 and TRBJ2-6; 12 bases map to TRBD2. Trimming at V came to 4 bases and at J to 0 bases, leaving 1 base not matched to a gene. Germline V CDR1 and CDR2: SEHNR, FQNEAQ (reference sequence). This CDR3 spans 17 amino acids. CDR3 sequence: CASSSTSGSSGANVLTF. The CDR3 DNA is TGTGCCAGCAGCTCGACTAGCGGGAGCTCTGGGGCCAACGTCCTGACTTTC.

V gene TRBV25-1 combines with J gene TRBJ2-1; D call uncertain. Trimming took off 8 bases at V and 0 bases at J, with 17 bases between the two ends. Germline V gives CDR1 MGHDK, CDR2 SYGVNS. This CDR3 is built from 16 residues. DNA of the CDR3: TGTGCCAGCGCGGCTTCTCTAGGAAGCTCCTACAATGAGCAGTTCTTC. It is translated as CASAASLGSSYNEQFF.

The V gene is TRBV5-1, the J gene TRBJ2-3; D unclear. The CDR3 contains 14 residues. CDR1 is SGHRS, CDR2 YFSETQ, per germline. V was shortened by 1 base and J by 1 base, with 7 bases between the two germline ends. The CDR3 DNA is TGCGCCAGCAGCTTGATCAAGGGCACAGATACGCAGTATTTT. Translation gives CASSLIKGTDTQYF.